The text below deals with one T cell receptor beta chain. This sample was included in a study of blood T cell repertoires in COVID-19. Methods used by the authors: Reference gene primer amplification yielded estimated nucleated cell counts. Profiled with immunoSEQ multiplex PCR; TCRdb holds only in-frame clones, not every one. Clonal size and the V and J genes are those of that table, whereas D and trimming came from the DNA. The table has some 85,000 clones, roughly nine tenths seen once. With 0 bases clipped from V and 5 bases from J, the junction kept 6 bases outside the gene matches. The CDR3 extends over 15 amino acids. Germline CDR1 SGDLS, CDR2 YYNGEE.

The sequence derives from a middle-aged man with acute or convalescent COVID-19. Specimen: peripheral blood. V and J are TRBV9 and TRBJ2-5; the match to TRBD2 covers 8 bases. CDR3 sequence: CASSVVAGGGETQYF. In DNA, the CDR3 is TGTGCCAGCAGCGTAGTGGCGGGGGGAGGGGAGACCCAGTACTTC.